Listed here are 27 T cell receptor beta chains from one sample, sequenced in a study of PD-L1 blockade in urothelial cancer. TCRdb keeps only in-frame clones here, not all; method: immunoSEQ multiplex PCR. The repertoire consists of about 110,000 clones, with 80% to 95% occurring once and the leading ten covering 3% to 4.5%. Sample time point: peripheral blood 6 weeks after treatment start. The source was PBMCs, collected around atezolizumab (anti-PD-L1) treatment. The receptors here all came from a man in his 60s with urothelial cancer.

This clone was observed once. The V and J genes are TRBV18 and TRBJ1-4; D possibly corresponds to TRBD1 (6 bases). Germline V CDR1 and CDR2: KGHSH, LQKENI. The CDR3 totals 14 residues. Trimming left V 5 bases short and J 2 bases short, with 9 bases between. The CDR3 region is CASSLRGTNEKLFF. The CDR3 bases are TGTGCCAGCTCATTAAGGGGGACTAATGAAAAACTGTTTTTT.

This clone was recorded once. This chain uses TRBV5-4 with TRBJ2-7; the D is unclear. The CDR3 loop spans 12 amino acids. Germline-derived CDR1 and CDR2 are SGHNT and YYREEE (reference sequence). Deletions cut 1 base from V and 7 bases from J, with 9 bases between. This chain's CDR3 is CASSLIAREQYF. DNA of the CDR3: TGTGCCAGCAGCTTGATAGCTCGGGAGCAGTACTTC. The variable domain in full, completed from reference TRBV5-4 and TRBJ2-7, reads ETGVTQSPTHLIKTRGQQVTLRCSSQSGHNTVSWYQQALGQGPQFIFQYYREEENGRGNFPPRFSGLQFPNYSSELNVNALELDDSALYLCASSLIAREQYFGPGTRLTVT.

The CDR3 region is CASSPQGGDTQYF. Written as DNA, the CDR3 is TGTGCCAGCAGCCCCCAGGGGGGAGATACGCAGTATTTT. The rearrangement links TRBV7-3 to TRBJ2-3, with D possibly matching TRBD1 (7 bases). The germline gives CDR1 SGHTA, CDR2 FQGTGA. V shed 5 bases and J shed 5 bases, with 11 bases lying between them. The CDR3 runs to 13 residues.

The V call is TRBV6-5, the J call TRBJ2-1, with 8 bases that match TRBD2. Germline V gene sequence: CDR1 MNHEY, CDR2 SVGAGI. This CDR3 spans 15 amino acids. The ends lost 0 bases at V and 6 bases at J; junction bases unmatched: 4. The CDR3 is CASSYSRGGPNEQFF. CDR3 nucleotides: TGTGCCAGCAGTTACTCTCGCGGGGGGCCCAATGAGCAGTTCTTC.

J is TRBJ1-3 and V is TRBV9; no reliable D call. CDR3 length: 14 residues. CDR1 is SGDLS and CDR2 is YYNGEE in the germline V gene. V was trimmed by 5 bases and J by 8 bases, leaving 17 bases between them. CDR3 DNA: TGTGCCAGCAGTAACCGCGGGGAAAGTTACACCATATATTTT. The encoded protein is CASSNRGESYTIYF.

Here the CDR3 reads CASSPSAGGGGGDTQYF. The CDR3, as DNA: TGTGCCAGCAGCCCGTCAGCTGGCGGGGGGGGCGGAGATACGCAGTATTTT. The chain combines TRBV4-2 with TRBJ2-3; 9 bases fit TRBD2. The CDR3 runs 17 residues. Germline trimming cut 4 bases from V and 5 bases from J; bases unmatched to any gene: 13. Germline V gene lookup returns CDR1 LGHNA and CDR2 YNFKEQ.

The gene calls are TRBV5-1 and TRBJ2-7, with D tentatively TRBD1 (5 bases). The CDR3 runs 13 residues. Trimming shortened V by 0 bases and J by 4 bases, and 8 bases separated the two germline ends. Germline CDR1 SGHRS, CDR2 YFSETQ. The CDR3 DNA follows: TGCGCCAGCAGCTTGGGACAGTTTTACGAGCAGTACTTC. Translation gives CASSLGQFYEQYF.

The chain combines TRBV4-2 with TRBJ2-2; 8 bases match TRBD1. The CDR3 extends over 16 amino acids. CDR1 and CDR2 from the germline V gene are LGHNA and YNFKEQ. The trim removed 4 bases at V and 5 bases at J, leaving 9 bases unmatched. The CDR3 region has the DNA TGTGCCAGCAGCCCCACAGGACAGGGAAGGACCGGGGAGCTGTTTTTT. Translated, it gives CASSPTGQGRTGELFF.

The chain carries TRBV6-1 and TRBJ2-1, with 15 bases lining up with TRBD2. There are 16 residues in the CDR3. V was clipped by 0 bases and J by 8 bases; unmatched bases: 2. Germline CDR1 MNHNS, CDR2 SASEGT. The CDR3 loop reads CASSEARTSGRDEQFF. CDR3 DNA: TGTGCCAGCAGTGAAGCGAGGACTAGCGGGAGGGATGAGCAGTTCTTC.

V gene TRBV9 combines with J gene TRBJ2-1; the match to TRBD2 covers 8 bases. Germline V gene data show CDR1 as SGDLS and CDR2 as YYNGEE. V lost 3 bases, J lost 8 bases, and 13 bases stayed unmatched. The CDR3 is 16 residues long. The CDR3 bases are TGTGCCAGCAGCGCAGCCGGGACTAGTCTGAGGCATGAGCAGTTCTTC. The encoded protein is CASSAAGTSLRHEQFF.

CDR3 DNA sequence: TGTGCCACCAGCAGAGAAACTAGCATGTCGGAGACCCAGTACTTC. This sequence encodes CATSRETSMSETQYF. The chain joins TRBV15 to TRBJ2-5; the D gene is possibly TRBD2 (6 bases). V dropped 0 bases and J dropped 5 bases, with 13 bases sitting between them. This CDR3 region has 15 residues. Per the germline V gene, CDR1 is LNHNV and CDR2 is YYDKDF (reference sequence). Supplemented by reference TRBV15 and TRBJ2-5, the full variable domain reads DAMVIQNPRYQVTQFGKPVTLSCSQTLNHNVMYWYQQKSSQAPKLLFHYYDKDFNNEADTPDNFQSRRPNTSFCFLDIRSPGLGDTAMYLCATSRETSMSETQYFGPGTRLLVL.

As regards this clone: One end of the junction fails to match germline, which may point to a read error. This chain uses TRBV7-2 with TRBJ2-7; 7 bases are a match to TRBD1. CDR1 and CDR2 from the germline V gene are SGHTA and FQGNSA. The length of the CDR3 is 13 residues. The chain's CDR3 is CASSLDGPGGLNF. CDR3 sequence (DNA): TGTGCCAGCAGCTTAGACGGACCAGGGGGTCTAAACTTC.

The rearrangement joins TRBV7-9 to TRBJ1-1, with D perhaps TRBD1 (5 bases). CDR3 length: 14 residues. Germline-derived CDR1 and CDR2 are SEHNR and FQNEAQ (reference sequence). V gave up 5 bases and J gave up 3 bases, with 13 bases separating them. The CDR3 region is CASSPQGRYTEAFF. The DNA of the CDR3 is TGTGCCAGCAGCCCCCAGGGAAGGTACACTGAAGCTTTCTTT.

This sequence joins TRBV9 and TRBJ2-6; D is possibly TRBD2 (7 bases). Germline values: CDR1 SGDLS, CDR2 YYNGEE. V lost 4 bases, J lost 3 bases, and 14 bases lay in between. The CDR3 contains 16 residues. Here the CDR3 DNA reads TGTGCCAGCAGCCCCCAGGGGAGGGGTGGGGCCAACGTCCTGACTTTC. Translating gives CASSPQGRGGANVLTF.

Only one count was recorded for this clone. The chain joins TRBV19 to TRBJ1-5; 8 bases agree with TRBD1. The CDR3 spans 17 residues. Germline-derived CDR1 and CDR2 are LNHDA and SQIVND (reference sequence). Trimming took 5 bases from V and 0 from J; bases not matched to a gene: 9. The CDR3 reads CASSYQTGVDSNQPQHF. The DNA of the CDR3 is TGTGCCAGTAGTTATCAGACAGGGGTGGATAGCAATCAGCCCCAGCATTTT.

This chain connects TRBV2 to TRBJ1-2; D possibly corresponds to TRBD1 (5 bases). Between the trimmed V and J ends, which lost 4 bases and 7 bases, there was a span of 22 bases. CDR3 length: 16 amino acids. Germline V gene lookup returns CDR1 SNHLY and CDR2 FYNNEI. The CDR3: CASSVLQGAGGGGYTF. The DNA of the CDR3 is TGTGCCAGCAGTGTGCTGCAGGGCGCGGGGGGAGGTGGCTACACCTTC.

The chain joins TRBV6-5 to TRBJ1-1; no definite D call. Germline V gene sequence: CDR1 MNHEY, CDR2 SVGAGI. Trimming stripped 6 bases from V and 0 bases from J, with 11 bases between. The CDR3 has 14 amino acids. CDR3 residues: CASSRQYMNTEAFF. CDR3 in DNA: TGTGCCAGCAGCCGCCAGTACATGAACACTGAAGCTTTCTTT.

The rearrangement uses TRBV30 and TRBJ1-1; 10 bases line up with TRBD1. Trimming at V came to 4 bases and at J to 5 bases, leaving 4 bases not matched to a gene. The CDR3 is 13 amino acids. Per germline, CDR1 GTSNPN and CDR2 SVGIG (reference sequence). CDR3 nucleotides: TGTGCCTGGACCCGACAGGGGGCGACTGAAGCTTTCTTT. Its translation is CAWTRQGATEAFF.

V gene TRBV13 combines with J gene TRBJ2-1; TRBD2 matches 12 bases. This CDR3 has 14 amino acids. Germline V CDR1 and CDR2: PRHDT, FYEKMQ (reference sequence). The trim removed 5 bases at V and 12 bases at J, leaving 8 bases unmatched. CDR3 loop: CASSILAGGLGQFF. CDR3 in DNA: TGTGCCAGCAGCATCCTAGCGGGGGGGCTAGGGCAGTTCTTC.

This clone was detected only a few times. The chain joins TRBV16 to TRBJ1-1, with a tentative D call TRBD1 (5 bases). The length of the CDR3 is 17 residues. The germline CDR1 and CDR2 sequences are KGHSY and FQNENV. The germline V and J ends were trimmed by 4 bases and 6 bases, with 24 bases remaining between them. The CDR3 coding sequence is TGTGCCAGCAGCCTTGGAGGGAGGGGCCCGATTAGGGCTGAAGCTTTCTTT. It is translated as CASSLGGRGPIRAEAFF.

In its sample, this clone was seen once. An end of the junction differs from the germline gene, which may be a read error. The rearrangement links TRBV4-2 to TRBJ2-7; the D gene is possibly TRBD2 (6 bases). Per the germline V gene, CDR1 is LGHNA and CDR2 is YNFKEQ. The CDR3 has 13 amino acids. The CDR3 DNA is TGTGCCAGCAGCCAAGATCTATTAGGGACTCCTATATTC. Translating gives CASSQDLLGTPIF.

The chain combines TRBV19 with TRBJ1-6; the match to TRBD1 covers 10 bases. The V gene end was trimmed by 5 bases and the J gene end by 10 bases; junction bases not matched to a gene: 11. The CDR3 loop spans 16 amino acids. Looked up from germline, CDR1 is LNHDA and CDR2 is SQIVND (reference sequence). The CDR3 nucleotides are TGTGCCAGTAGTCTGACCGGGACAGGGGTAGGCTCACCCCTCCACTTT. Amino acid sequence: CASSLTGTGVGSPLHF.

The rearrangement joins TRBV9 to TRBJ2-1, with 12 bases that match TRBD1. CDR3 length equals 17 residues. V trimming: 4 bases; J trimming: 4 bases; junction bases outside the gene matches: 9. Germline CDR1 SGDLS, CDR2 YYNGEE. The CDR3 region has the DNA TGTGCCAGCAGCCTCTCCGGGACAGGGGGCGCATACAATGAGCAGTTCTTC. Amino acid sequence: CASSLSGTGGAYNEQFF.

V usage is TRBV4-3 and J usage is TRBJ2-7, with D perhaps matching TRBD1 (7 bases). Germline assignment: CDR1 LGHNA and CDR2 YSLEER. Trimming pared 1 base from V and 9 bases from J, leaving 16 bases between. CDR3 length: 14 residues. The CDR3 sequence: CASSQGQGGARQYF. DNA for the CDR3: TGCGCCAGCAGCCAAGGCCAGGGGGGCGCAAGGCAGTACTTC.

This clone has just one count. The chain employs TRBV6-5 and TRBJ2-3; tentatively, D is TRBD1 (6 bases). The CDR3 contains 14 residues. Per germline, CDR1 MNHEY and CDR2 SVGAGI. Trimming took 6 bases from V and 2 from J, leaving 12 bases between them. The chain's CDR3 is CASSLRTVTDTQYF. The CDR3 nucleotides are TGTGCCAGCAGCCTAAGGACAGTCACAGATACGCAGTATTTT.

The chain has TRBV2 and TRBJ2-2; TRBD2 matches at 8 bases. The CDR3 runs to 15 residues. The germline gives CDR1 SNHLY, CDR2 FYNNEI. The junction had 9 bases not matched to a gene; V was cut back by 7 bases and J by 5 bases. This CDR3 is CASKNQGLATGELFF. Written as DNA, the CDR3 is TGTGCCAGCAAAAACCAAGGACTAGCTACCGGGGAGCTGTTTTTT.

The rearrangement joins TRBV6-6 to TRBJ1-6, with a weak D call TRBD1 (5 bases). Germline V gene data show CDR1 as MNHNY and CDR2 as SVGAGI (reference sequence). This CDR3 comprises 14 residues. V lost 6 bases to trimming and J lost 9 bases, with 15 bases between them. The CDR3 bases are TGTGCCAGCAGACTACAGGTCGGGAGTTCACCCCTCCACTTT. This translates into CASRLQVGSSPLHF.